The 28 T cell receptor beta chains below come from one sample, sequenced in a study of T cells expressing NK-cell markers. Following a re-call of the 5' RACE reads, TCRdb has one entry per CDR3 protein and lacks DNA. The sample holds 150,000 to 180,000 distinct CDR3 sequences. Specimen: blood T cells: a sorted CD56 or NKG2C T cell subset, CD4+ or CD8+ T cells, or bulk PBMC T cells (not recorded which). These receptors all stem from a woman aged 45-65 years in good health.

This chain links TRBV4-1 with TRBJ1-2. Germline V gives CDR1 MGHRA, CDR2 YSYEKL. The CDR3 is 14 residues long. The CDR3 region is CASSLRTGDYGYTF.

J is TRBJ2-5 and V is TRBV7-9; as DNA is missing, the TRBD1 call by TCRdb cannot be tested. The CDR3 is made up of 15 amino acids. CDR1 is SEHNR, CDR2 FQNEAQ, per germline (reference sequence). CDR3 amino acids: CASSAKDREQETQYF.

The V gene is TRBV13, the J gene TRBJ2-6; TCRdb lists TRBD2, though no DNA is available to test this call. Germline loops: CDR1 PRHDT, CDR2 FYEKMQ (reference sequence). The CDR3 extends over 15 amino acids. The CDR3 protein is CASSSDYPGANVLTF.

The chain combines TRBV3-1 with TRBJ1-1. In germline, CDR1 is LGHDT, CDR2 YNNKEL (reference sequence). CDR3 size: 12 residues. The chain's CDR3 is CASIDENTEAFF.

This chain links TRBV12-3 or TRBV12-4 with TRBJ2-1. The CDR3 is 14 residues long. The chain's CDR3 is CASSLSVTRDEQFF.

The chain links TRBV6-5 to TRBJ1-2. Per the germline V gene, CDR1 is MNHEY and CDR2 is SVGAGI. The length of the CDR3 is 15 residues. The CDR3 sequence: CASSSDPGGDYGYTF.

This sequence joins TRBV11-2 and TRBJ1-2; TCRdb's D call, TRBD1, is unchecked because there is no DNA. The CDR3 sequence is 15 residues long. The germline CDR1 and CDR2 sequences are SGHAT and FQNNGV. CDR3 loop: CASSFGGTGVDGYTF.

The chain is built from TRBV3-1 and TRBJ2-7; checking the TCRdb D call of TRBD2 is not possible without DNA. The CDR3 contains 15 residues. Germline values: CDR1 LGHDT, CDR2 YNNKEL (reference sequence). CDR3 protein: CASSQTSGASYEQYF.

The gene calls are TRBV11-2 and TRBJ2-3. The CDR3 covers 12 residues. Germline V gives CDR1 SGHAT, CDR2 FQNNGV. The CDR3 is CASSLDLYTQYF.

This chain connects TRBV24-1 to TRBJ2-5. CDR1 is KGHDR, CDR2 SFDVKD, per germline. There are 13 residues in the CDR3. CDR3 in amino acids: CATSERLRETQYF.

The chain has TRBV5-5 and TRBJ2-1; TCRdb names TRBD2, which stays unverified in the absence of DNA. The CDR3 loop spans 14 amino acids. Germline lookup yields CDR1 SGHKS and CDR2 YYEKEE (reference sequence). CDR3 loop: CASSLLAGWDEQFF.

This chain uses TRBV20-1 with TRBJ2-3; TCRdb selects TRBD1, and the lack of DNA leaves this call unchecked. Germline CDR1 DFQATT, CDR2 SNEGSKA (reference sequence). CDR3 length equals 14 residues. The CDR3: CSARDPFTGTTQYF.

The CDR3 sequence is CATSGLPSAPSTDTQYF. This chain uses TRBV15 with TRBJ2-3; the D call from TCRdb, TRBD2, cannot be confirmed without DNA. The length of the CDR3 is 17 residues. Germline CDR1 is LNHNV and CDR2 is YYDKDF (reference sequence).

The genes are TRBV4-1 and TRBJ2-3; TCRdb's D gene call, TRBD1, goes unchecked for lack of DNA. CDR1 and CDR2 (germline): MGHRA, YSYEKL. The CDR3 loop spans 14 amino acids. CDR3 region: CASSLQTALNTQYF.

This chain connects TRBV12-3 or TRBV12-4 to TRBJ1-1; TCRdb gives TRBD1 as the D gene, but with no DNA this cannot be confirmed. This CDR3 is built from 14 residues. CDR3 residues: CASSWDRANTEAFF.

This chain joins TRBV5-1 and TRBJ2-7; TCRdb proposes TRBD2, but this gene call is untestable without DNA. Germline V CDR1 and CDR2: SGHRS, YFSETQ. This CDR3 is built from 14 residues. This CDR3 is CASSWTSGLYEQYF.

The chain carries TRBV12-5 and TRBJ1-5; TCRdb's D gene call, TRBD1, goes unchecked for lack of DNA. Germline values: CDR1 LGHNT, CDR2 FRNRAP. The length of the CDR3 is 17 residues. The CDR3 spells CASPFGDIRYSNQPQHF.

The rearrangement uses TRBV6-2 or TRBV6-3 and TRBJ2-1; there is no DNA to check the TCRdb D call of TRBD2. The CDR3 runs to 14 residues. From germline, CDR1 is MNHEY and CDR2 SVGEGT. The CDR3 loop is CASSGTSGNNEQFF.

This sequence joins TRBV20-1 and TRBJ2-1; TCRdb indicates TRBD1, and absent DNA this call remains unverified. This CDR3 is built from 15 residues. Per germline, CDR1 DFQATT and CDR2 SNEGSKA (reference sequence). CDR3: CSAREYRDPENEQFF.

The rearrangement links TRBV13 to TRBJ2-3. The germline CDR1 and CDR2 sequences are PRHDT and FYEKMQ (reference sequence). The CDR3 spans 17 residues. The CDR3 loop reads CASSLYKDLSGTDTQYF.

The chain is built from TRBV9 and TRBJ2-6; TCRdb outputs TRBD1, but without DNA this stays unchecked. The CDR3 has 14 residues. The germline gives CDR1 SGDLS, CDR2 YYNGEE. The CDR3 region is CASSPGSGANVLTF.

The V call is TRBV7-2, the J call TRBJ1-1; TCRdb's D call, TRBD1, is unchecked because there is no DNA. Germline V CDR1 and CDR2: SGHTA, FQGNSA. This CDR3 comprises 14 residues. CDR3 loop: CASSWGPDNTEAFF.

This chain connects TRBV12-1 to TRBJ2-1. TRBV12-1 is shown as a pseudogene. The CDR3 runs 16 residues. This CDR3 is CASSLSIVTPYNEQFF.

The genes are TRBV5-1 and TRBJ1-1; TCRdb names TRBD1, which stays unverified in the absence of DNA. Germline CDR1 SGHRS, CDR2 YFSETQ. The CDR3 is 15 amino acids. The CDR3: CASSSRQGTNTEAFF. Filled out from reference TRBV5-1 and TRBJ1-1, the complete variable domain reads KAGVTQTPRYLIKTRGQQVTLSCSPISGHRSVSWYQQTPGQGLQFLFEYFSETQRNKGNFPGRFSGRQFSNSRSEMNVSTLELGDSALYLCASSSRQGTNTEAFFGQGTRLTVV.

The chain joins TRBV27 to TRBJ2-7; TCRdb calls TRBD1, which cannot be checked without DNA. Germline lookup yields CDR1 MNHEY and CDR2 SMNVEV (reference sequence). The CDR3 runs 15 residues. CDR3 loop: CASSPLGSGYYEQYF.

The chain couples TRBV2 to TRBJ2-5. The CDR3 covers 13 residues. Germline loops: CDR1 SNHLY, CDR2 FYNNEI. CDR3 amino acids: CASSERVGETQYF.

The chain recombines TRBV27 with TRBJ2-2. The CDR3 has 12 amino acids. Germline V lookup: CDR1 MNHEY, CDR2 SMNVEV (reference sequence). CDR3 region: CASSLGLGELFF.

The chain uses TRBV12-3 or TRBV12-4 and TRBJ2-2; TCRdb proposes TRBD2, but this gene call is untestable without DNA. The CDR3 runs to 15 residues. The CDR3: CASRSGVTGTGELFF.